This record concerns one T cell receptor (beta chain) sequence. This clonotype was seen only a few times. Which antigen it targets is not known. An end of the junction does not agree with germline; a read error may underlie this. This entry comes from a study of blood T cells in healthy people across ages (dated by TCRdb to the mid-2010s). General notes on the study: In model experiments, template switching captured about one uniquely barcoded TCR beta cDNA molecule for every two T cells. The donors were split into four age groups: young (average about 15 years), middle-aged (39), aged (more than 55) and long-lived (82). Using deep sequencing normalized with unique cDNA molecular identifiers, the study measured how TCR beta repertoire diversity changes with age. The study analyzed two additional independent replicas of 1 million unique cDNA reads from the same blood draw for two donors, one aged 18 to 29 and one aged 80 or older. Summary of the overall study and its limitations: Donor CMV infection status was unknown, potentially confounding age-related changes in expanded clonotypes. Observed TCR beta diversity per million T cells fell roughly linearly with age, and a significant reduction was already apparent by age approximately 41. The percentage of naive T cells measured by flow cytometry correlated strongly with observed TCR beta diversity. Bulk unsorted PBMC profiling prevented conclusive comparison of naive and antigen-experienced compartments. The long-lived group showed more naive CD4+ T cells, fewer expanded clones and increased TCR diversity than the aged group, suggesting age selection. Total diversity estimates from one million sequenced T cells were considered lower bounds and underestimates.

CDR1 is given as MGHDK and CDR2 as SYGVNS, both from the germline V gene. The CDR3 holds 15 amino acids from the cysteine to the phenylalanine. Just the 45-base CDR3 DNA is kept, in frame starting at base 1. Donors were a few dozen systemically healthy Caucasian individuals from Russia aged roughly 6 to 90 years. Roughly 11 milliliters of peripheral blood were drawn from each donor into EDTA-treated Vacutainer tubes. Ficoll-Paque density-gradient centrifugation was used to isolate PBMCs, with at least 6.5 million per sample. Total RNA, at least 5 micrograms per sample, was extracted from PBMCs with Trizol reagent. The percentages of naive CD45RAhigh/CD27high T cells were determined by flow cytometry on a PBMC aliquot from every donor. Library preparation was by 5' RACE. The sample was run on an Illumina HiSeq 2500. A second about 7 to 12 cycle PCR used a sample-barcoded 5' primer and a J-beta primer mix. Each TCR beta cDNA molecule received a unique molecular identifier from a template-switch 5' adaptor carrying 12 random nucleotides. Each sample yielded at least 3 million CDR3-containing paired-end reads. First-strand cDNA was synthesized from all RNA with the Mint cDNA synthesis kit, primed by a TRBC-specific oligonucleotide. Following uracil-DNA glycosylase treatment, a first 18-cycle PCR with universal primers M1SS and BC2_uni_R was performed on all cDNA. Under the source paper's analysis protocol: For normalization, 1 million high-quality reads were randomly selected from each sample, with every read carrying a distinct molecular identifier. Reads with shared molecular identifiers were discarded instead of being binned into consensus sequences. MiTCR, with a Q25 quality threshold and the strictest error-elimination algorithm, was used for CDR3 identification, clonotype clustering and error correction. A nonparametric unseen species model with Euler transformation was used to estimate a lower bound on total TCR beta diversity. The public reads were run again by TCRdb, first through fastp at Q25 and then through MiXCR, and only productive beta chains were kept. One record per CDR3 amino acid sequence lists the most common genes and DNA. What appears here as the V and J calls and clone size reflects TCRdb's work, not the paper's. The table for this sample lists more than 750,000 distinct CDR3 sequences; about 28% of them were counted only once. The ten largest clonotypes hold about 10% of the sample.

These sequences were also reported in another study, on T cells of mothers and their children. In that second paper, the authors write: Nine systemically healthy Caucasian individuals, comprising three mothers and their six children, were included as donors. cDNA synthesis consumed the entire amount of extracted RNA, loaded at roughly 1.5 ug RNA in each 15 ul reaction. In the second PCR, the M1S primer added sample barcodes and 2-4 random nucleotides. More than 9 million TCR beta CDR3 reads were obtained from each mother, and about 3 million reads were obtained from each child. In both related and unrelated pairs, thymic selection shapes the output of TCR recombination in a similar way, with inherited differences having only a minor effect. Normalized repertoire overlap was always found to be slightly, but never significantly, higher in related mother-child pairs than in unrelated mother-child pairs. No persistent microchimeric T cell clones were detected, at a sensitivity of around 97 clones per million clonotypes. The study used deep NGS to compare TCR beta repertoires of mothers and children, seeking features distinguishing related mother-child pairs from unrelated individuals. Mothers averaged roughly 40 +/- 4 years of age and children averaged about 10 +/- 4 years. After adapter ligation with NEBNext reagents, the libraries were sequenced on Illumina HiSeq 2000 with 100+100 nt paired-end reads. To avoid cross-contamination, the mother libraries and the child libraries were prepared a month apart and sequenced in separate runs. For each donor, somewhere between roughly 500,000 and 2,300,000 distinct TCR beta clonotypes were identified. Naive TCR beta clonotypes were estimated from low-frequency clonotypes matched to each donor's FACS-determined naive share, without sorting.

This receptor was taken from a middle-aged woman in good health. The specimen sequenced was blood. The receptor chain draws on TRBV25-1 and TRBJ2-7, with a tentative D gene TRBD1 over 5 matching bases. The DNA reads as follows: TGTACCAGCAGTGAATCAGGACATAGCTCCTACGAGCAGTACTTC. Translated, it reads CTSSESGHSSYEQYF.